A selection of T cell receptor beta chains follows, all from one sample in a study of cytomegalovirus exposure and HLA in healthy donors. The assay was immunoSEQ multiplex PCR, and TCRdb's table has in-frame clones only and misses some. The sample gives about 110,000 clones, about 90% of which show up once; 1.5% to 2% is in the top ten. The sample consisted of PBMCs. The receptors here all came from a middle-aged man in good health and CMV-seronegative. Each CDR3 is given with its conserved first and last residue. A D gene is named only where the DNA matches it firmly. The size of a clone is reported for some rows only, either as once, few or many, or as a class for expanded clones.

V	J	size	D	DNA	CDR3
TRBV7-9	TRBJ2-7	.	.	TGTTCCAGCAGCTTATCCATCCACGAGCAGTACTTC	CSSSLSIHEQYF
TRBV7-3	TRBJ2-3	.	TRBD2	TGTGCCAGCAGCTTAACGGGGCGGGAGGCAGATACGCAGTATTTT	CASSLTGREADTQYF
TRBV11-2	TRBJ1-1	.	TRBD1	TGTGCCAGCAGCGGGCGGACAGGGATGAACACTGAAGCTTTCTTT	CASSGRTGMNTEAFF
TRBV7-2	TRBJ2-3	.	TRBD2	TGTGCCAGCAGCCAAACTAGCGGGGTCACAGATACGCAGTATTTT	CASSQTSGVTDTQYF
TRBV5-1	TRBJ1-2	once	.	TGCGCCAGCAGTATTTTAGGGACACAACTTAACTATGGCTACACCTTC	CASSILGTQLNYGYTF
TRBV28	TRBJ1-5	few	TRBD1	TGTGCCAGCAGTTTGCCTGACAGGGTAGGCAATCAGCCCCAGCATTTT	CASSLPDRVGNQPQHF
TRBV5-1	TRBJ2-3	.	.	TGCGCCAGCAGCTTGCTGACAGATCGCACAGATACGCAGTATTTT	CASSLLTDRTDTQYF
TRBV6-1	TRBJ1-2	.	TRBD1	TGTGCCAGCAGTGATCCCGCAGGGGGTCAGAGGGACTATGGCTACACCTTC	CASSDPAGGQRDYGYTF
TRBV9	TRBJ2-7	once	TRBD1	TGTGCCAGCAGCCCCCGGGACAGGGGGCACGAGCAGTACTTC	CASSPRDRGHEQYF
TRBV27	TRBJ1-1	once	TRBD1	TGTGCCAGCAGTTTTACCGGGACAGGGGGCACTGAAGCTTTCTTT	CASSFTGTGGTEAFF
TRBV7-9	TRBJ1-1	.	.	TGTGCCAGCAGCTATGGACAGTCCGGGTACACTGAAGCTTTCTTT	CASSYGQSGYTEAFF
TRBV18	TRBJ1-6	.	TRBD1	TGTGCCAGCTCACCTCGGCCGCCGGGACAGGGGGTCCCCCTCCACTTT	CASSPRPPGQGVPLHF
TRBV30	TRBJ1-5	.	TRBD1	TGTGCCTGCTCCGCAGGGGGCTATCAGCCCCAGCATTTT	CACSAGGYQPQHF
TRBV6-5	TRBJ2-7	.	.	TGTGCCAGCAGTTACAGGACACAATACGAGCAGTACTTC	CASSYRTQYEQYF
TRBV2	TRBJ1-1	once	.	TGTGCCACCCCGAGCAGGGCCGAAGCTTTCTTT	CATPSRAEAFF
TRBV19	TRBJ1-5	once	.	TGTGCCAGTAGTACGCAGGGTGGTCAGCCCCAGCATTTT	CASSTQGGQPQHF
TRBV5-8	TRBJ1-5	.	.	TGTGCCAGCAGCTTTGTCGGGGAGGATCAGCCCCAGCATTTT	CASSFVGEDQPQHF
TRBV5-1	TRBJ1-5	.	.	TGCGCCAGCAGCTTGGAGGGGAACGGCAATCAGCCCCAGCATTTT	CASSLEGNGNQPQHF
TRBV5-1	TRBJ1-5	.	.	TGCGCCAGCAGCTTGGAAGCGAATCGGCCCCAGCATTTT	CASSLEANRPQHF
TRBV7-2	TRBJ1-2	.	.	TGTGCCAGCAGCTTAGCGCCGAGCTACTATGGCTACACCTTC	CASSLAPSYYGYTF
TRBV4-2	TRBJ1-4	.	TRBD1	TGTGCCAGCAGCGCCCCCCCAGGGGGGGAAAAACTGTTTTTT	CASSAPPGGEKLFF
TRBV6-5	TRBJ1-2	.	.	TGTGCCAGCAGTTACTTTATTAACTATGGCTACACCTTC	CASSYFINYGYTF